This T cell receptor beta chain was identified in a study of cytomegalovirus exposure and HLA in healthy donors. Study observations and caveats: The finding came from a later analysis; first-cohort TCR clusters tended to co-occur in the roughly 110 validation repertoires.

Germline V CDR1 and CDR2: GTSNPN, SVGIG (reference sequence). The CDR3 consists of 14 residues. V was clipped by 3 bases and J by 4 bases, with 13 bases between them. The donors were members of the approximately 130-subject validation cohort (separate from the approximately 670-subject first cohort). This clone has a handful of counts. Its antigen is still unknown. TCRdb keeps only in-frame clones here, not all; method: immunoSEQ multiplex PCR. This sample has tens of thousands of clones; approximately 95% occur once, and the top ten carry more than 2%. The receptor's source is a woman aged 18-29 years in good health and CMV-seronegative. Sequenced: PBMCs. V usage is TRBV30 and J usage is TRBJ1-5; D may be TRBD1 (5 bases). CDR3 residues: CAWRSGVGNQPQHF. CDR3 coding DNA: TGTGCCTGGAGGTCGGGGGTAGGAAATCAGCCCCAGCATTTT.